These 8 T cell receptor beta chains share one sample of origin, sequenced in a study of T-cell memory formation after mild COVID-19. Each CDR3 protein gets one entry after TCRdb re-called the 5' RACE reads with MiXCR. The sample consists of 400,000 or so distinct CDR3 sequences, around 20% of them appearing once. Sequencing input: PBMCs or a T cell subset sorted from them (not recorded which). These receptors came from an adult woman who had mild COVID-19 (a few samples of this study predate the infection). Cell type and time point are not known.

The rearrangement joins TRBV6-1 to TRBJ1-2, with TRBD1 matching 7 bases. Germline lookup yields CDR1 MNHNS and CDR2 SASEGT. This CDR3 is 13 amino acids long. V lost 3 bases to trimming and J lost 4 bases; unmatched junction nucleotides: 2. This chain's CDR3 is CASSEGDSYGYTF. The CDR3 DNA is TGTGCCAGCAGTGAGGGGGACAGCTATGGCTACACCTTC.

This clonotype has a handful of counts. The chain links TRBV20-1 to TRBJ2-7; 10 nucleotides align to TRBD2. V was clipped by 6 bases and J by 4 bases; unmatched bases: 6. This CDR3 has 13 residues. Germline CDR1 reads DFQATT; CDR2 reads SNEGSKA (reference sequence). The CDR3 sequence is CSARGSGRYEQYF. The CDR3 nucleotides are TGCAGTGCCCGGGGTAGCGGGAGGTACGAGCAGTACTTC.

V is TRBV3-1 and J is TRBJ1-6; tentative D call: TRBD1 (5 bases). Trimming pared 8 bases from V and 9 bases from J, leaving 14 bases between. The CDR3 is 13 amino acids. Germline V gene lookup returns CDR1 LGHDT and CDR2 YNNKEL (reference sequence). CDR3 sequence reads: CASQRGGGSPLHF. As DNA, the CDR3 is TGTGCCAGCCAGCGGGGCGGAGGTTCACCCCTCCACTTT.

This clonotype was found a few times. The V and J genes are TRBV6-2 or TRBV6-3 and TRBJ1-1; TRBD1 is a possible D gene (6 bases). This CDR3 is built from 16 residues. Trimming stripped 0 bases from V and 9 bases from J, with 20 bases between. Looked up from germline, CDR1 is MNHEY and CDR2 is SVGEGT. CDR3 sequence: CASSYSPNTFDRKAFF. In nucleotides, the CDR3 is TGTGCCAGCAGTTACTCACCAAACACCTTCGACAGGAAAGCTTTCTTT.

In nucleotides, the CDR3 is TGTGCCAGCAGCTTCATAGTTGAGGCCCAGTACTTC. Protein sequence: CASSFIVEAQYF. This chain joins TRBV7-9 and TRBJ2-5; the D is unclear. The germline CDR1 and CDR2 sequences are SEHNR and FQNEAQ (reference sequence). The CDR3 runs 12 residues. V was trimmed by 3 bases and J by 9 bases, leaving 11 bases between them.

In DNA form, the CDR3 reads TGTGCCAGCAGCTTAGTGGACACCTCCCATCTAGCCAAAAACATTCAGTACTTC. It translates to CASSLVDTSHLAKNIQYF. The V and J genes are TRBV7-2 and TRBJ2-4, with D perhaps matching TRBD1 (5 bases). The CDR3 is 18 residues long. Germline lookup yields CDR1 SGHTA and CDR2 FQGNSA. Trimming took off 1 base at V and 0 bases at J, with 16 bases between the two ends.

A few counts support this clonotype. The chain uses TRBV7-9 and TRBJ2-5, with 8 bases fitting TRBD1. The junction had 5 bases not matched to a gene; V was cut back by 1 base and J by 4 bases. Germline V gene lookup returns CDR1 SEHNR and CDR2 FQNEAQ (reference sequence). The CDR3 is made up of 15 amino acids. The CDR3 DNA follows: TGTGCCAGCAGCTTAGTCGGGCAGGGGGCAGAGACCCAGTACTTC. It specifies CASSLVGQGAETQYF.

The V call is TRBV3-1, the J call TRBJ2-1; 15 bases line up with TRBD2. The CDR3 has 16 residues. Germline-derived CDR1 and CDR2 are LGHDT and YNNKEL (reference sequence). J gave up 7 bases and V 6 bases, and 7 bases lay outside the gene matches. CDR3 amino acids: CASRPPGTSGRNEQFF. CDR3 in DNA: TGTGCCAGCAGGCCTCCCGGGACTAGCGGGAGGAATGAGCAGTTCTTC.